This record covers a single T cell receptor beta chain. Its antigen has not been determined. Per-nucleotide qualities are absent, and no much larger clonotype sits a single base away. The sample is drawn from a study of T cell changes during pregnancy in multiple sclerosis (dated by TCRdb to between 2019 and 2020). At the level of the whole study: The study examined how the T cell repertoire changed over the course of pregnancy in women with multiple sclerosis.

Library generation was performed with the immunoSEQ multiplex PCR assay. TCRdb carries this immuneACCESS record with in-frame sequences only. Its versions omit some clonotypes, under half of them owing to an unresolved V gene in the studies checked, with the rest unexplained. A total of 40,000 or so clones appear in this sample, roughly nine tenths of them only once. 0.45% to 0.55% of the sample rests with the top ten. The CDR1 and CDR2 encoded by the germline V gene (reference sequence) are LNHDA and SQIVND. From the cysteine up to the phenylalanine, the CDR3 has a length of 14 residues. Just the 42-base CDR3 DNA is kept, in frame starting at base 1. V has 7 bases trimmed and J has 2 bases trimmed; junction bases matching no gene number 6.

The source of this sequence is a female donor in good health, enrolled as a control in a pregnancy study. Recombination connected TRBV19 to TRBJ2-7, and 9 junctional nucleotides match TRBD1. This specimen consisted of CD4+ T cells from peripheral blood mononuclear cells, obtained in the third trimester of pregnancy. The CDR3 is CASMVRQGAYEQYF. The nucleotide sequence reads TGTGCCAGTATGGTGCGACAGGGGGCCTACGAGCAGTACTTC.